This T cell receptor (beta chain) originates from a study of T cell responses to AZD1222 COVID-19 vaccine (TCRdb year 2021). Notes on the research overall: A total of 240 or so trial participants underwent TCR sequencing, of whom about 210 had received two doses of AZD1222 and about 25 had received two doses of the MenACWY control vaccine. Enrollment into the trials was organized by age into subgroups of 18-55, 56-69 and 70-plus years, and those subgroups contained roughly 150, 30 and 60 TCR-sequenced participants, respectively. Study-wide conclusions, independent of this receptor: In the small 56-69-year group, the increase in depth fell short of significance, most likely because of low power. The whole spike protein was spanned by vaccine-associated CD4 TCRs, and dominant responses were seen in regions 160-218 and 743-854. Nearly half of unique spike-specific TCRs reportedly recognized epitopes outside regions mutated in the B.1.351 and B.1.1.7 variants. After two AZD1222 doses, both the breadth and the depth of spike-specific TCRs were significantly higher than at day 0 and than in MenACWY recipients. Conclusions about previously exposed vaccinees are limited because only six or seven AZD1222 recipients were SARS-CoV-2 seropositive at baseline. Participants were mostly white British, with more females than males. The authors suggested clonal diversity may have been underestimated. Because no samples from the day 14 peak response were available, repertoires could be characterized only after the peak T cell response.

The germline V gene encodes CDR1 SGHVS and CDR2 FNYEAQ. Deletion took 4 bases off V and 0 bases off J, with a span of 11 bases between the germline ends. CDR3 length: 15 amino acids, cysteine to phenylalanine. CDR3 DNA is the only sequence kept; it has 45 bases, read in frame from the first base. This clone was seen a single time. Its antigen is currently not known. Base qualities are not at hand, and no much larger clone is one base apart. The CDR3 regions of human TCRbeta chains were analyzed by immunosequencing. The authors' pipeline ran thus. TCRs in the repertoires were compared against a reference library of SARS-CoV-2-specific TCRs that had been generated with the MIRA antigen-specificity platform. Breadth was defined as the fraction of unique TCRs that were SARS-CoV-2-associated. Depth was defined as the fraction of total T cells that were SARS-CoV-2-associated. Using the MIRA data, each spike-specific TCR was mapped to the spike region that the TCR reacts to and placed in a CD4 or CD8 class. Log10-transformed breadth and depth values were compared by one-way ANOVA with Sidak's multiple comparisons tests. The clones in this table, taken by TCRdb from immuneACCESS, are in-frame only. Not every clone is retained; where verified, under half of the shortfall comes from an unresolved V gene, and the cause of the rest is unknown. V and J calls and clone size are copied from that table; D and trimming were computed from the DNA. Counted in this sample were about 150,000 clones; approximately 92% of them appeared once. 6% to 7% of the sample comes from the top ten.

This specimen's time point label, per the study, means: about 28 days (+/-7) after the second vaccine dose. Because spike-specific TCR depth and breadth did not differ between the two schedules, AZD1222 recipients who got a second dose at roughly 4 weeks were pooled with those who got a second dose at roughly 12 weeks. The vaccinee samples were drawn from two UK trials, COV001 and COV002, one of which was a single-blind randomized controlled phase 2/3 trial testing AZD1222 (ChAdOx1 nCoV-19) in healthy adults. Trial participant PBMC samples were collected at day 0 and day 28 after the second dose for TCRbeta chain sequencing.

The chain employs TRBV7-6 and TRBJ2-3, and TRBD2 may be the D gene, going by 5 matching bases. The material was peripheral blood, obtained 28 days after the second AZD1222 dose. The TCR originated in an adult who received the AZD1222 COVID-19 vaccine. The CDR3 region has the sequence CASSSGFTSTDTQYF. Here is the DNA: TGTGCCAGCAGCTCGGGGTTCACTAGCACAGATACGCAGTATTTT. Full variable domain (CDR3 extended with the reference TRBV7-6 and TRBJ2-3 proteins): GAGVSQSPRYKVTKRGQDVALRCDPISGHVSLYWYRQALGQGPEFLTYFNYEAQQDKSGLPNDRFSAERPEGSISTLTIQRTEQRDSAMYRCASSSGFTSTDTQYFGPGTRLTVL.